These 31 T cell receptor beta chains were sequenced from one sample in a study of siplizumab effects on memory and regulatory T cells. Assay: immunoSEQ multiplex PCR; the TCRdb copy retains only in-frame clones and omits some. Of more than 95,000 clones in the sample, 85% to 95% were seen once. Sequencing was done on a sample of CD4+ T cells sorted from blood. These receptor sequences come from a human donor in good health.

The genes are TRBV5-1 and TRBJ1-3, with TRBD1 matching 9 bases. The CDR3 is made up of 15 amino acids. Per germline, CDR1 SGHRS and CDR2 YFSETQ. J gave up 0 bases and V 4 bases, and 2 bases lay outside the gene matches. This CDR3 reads CASSQTGGSGNTIYF. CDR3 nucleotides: TGCGCCAGCAGCCAGACAGGGGGCTCTGGAAACACCATATATTTT.

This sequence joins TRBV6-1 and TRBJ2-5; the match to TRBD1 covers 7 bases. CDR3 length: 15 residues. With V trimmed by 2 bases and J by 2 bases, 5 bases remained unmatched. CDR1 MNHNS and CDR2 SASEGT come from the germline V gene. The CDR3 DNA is TGTGCCAGCAGTGAAAGACAGGGTTGGCAAGAGACCCAGTACTTC. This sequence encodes CASSERQGWQETQYF.

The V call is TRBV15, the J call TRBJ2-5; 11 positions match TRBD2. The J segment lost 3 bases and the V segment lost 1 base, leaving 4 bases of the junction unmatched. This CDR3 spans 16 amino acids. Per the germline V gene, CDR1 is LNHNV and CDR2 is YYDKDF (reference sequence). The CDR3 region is CATSRGVSGGEETQYF. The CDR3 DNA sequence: TGTGCCACCAGCAGAGGGGTTAGCGGGGGGGAAGAGACCCAGTACTTC. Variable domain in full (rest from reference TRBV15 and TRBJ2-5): DAMVIQNPRYQVTQFGKPVTLSCSQTLNHNVMYWYQQKSSQAPKLLFHYYDKDFNNEADTPDNFQSRRPNTSFCFLDIRSPGLGDTAMYLCATSRGVSGGEETQYFGPGTRLLVL.

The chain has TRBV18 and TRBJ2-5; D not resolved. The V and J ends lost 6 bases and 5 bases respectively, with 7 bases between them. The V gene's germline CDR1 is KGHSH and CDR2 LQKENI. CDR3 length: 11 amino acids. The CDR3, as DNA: TGTGCCAGCTCCCCCAAGGAGACCCAGTACTTC. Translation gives CASSPKETQYF.

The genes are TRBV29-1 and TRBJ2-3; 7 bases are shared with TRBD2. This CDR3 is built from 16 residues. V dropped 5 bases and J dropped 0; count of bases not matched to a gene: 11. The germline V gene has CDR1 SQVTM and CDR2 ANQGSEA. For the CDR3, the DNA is TGCAGCGTTCGTGGGACTACCCTAGGAAGCACAGATACGCAGTATTTT. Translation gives CSVRGTTLGSTDTQYF.

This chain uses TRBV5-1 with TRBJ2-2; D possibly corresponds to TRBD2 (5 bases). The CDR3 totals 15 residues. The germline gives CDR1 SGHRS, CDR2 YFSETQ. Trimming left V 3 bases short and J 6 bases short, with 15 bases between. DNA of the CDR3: TGCGCCAGCAGCTCTAGCTCTAGATCCGCCGGGGAGCTGTTTTTT. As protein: CASSSSSRSAGELFF.

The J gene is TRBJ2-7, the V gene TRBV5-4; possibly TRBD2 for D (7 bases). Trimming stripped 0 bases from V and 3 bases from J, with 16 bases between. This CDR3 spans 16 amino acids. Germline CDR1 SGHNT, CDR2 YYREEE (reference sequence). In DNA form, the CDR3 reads TGTGCCAGCAGCTTGGCGGGGGGCCTCCCGGGCTACGAGCAGTACTTC. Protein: CASSLAGGLPGYEQYF.

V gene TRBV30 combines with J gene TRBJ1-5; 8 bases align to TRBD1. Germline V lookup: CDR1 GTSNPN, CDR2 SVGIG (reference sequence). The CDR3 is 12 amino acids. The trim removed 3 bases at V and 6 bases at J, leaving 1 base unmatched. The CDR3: CAWSRGLQPQHF. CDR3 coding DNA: TGTGCCTGGAGCAGGGGGCTTCAGCCCCAGCATTTT.

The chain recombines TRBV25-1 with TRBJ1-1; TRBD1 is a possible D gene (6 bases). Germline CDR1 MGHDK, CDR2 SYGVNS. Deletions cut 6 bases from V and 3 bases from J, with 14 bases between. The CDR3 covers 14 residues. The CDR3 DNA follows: TGTGCCAGCAGAAGGACAGCCGACTACACTGAAGCTTTCTTT. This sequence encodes CASRRTADYTEAFF.

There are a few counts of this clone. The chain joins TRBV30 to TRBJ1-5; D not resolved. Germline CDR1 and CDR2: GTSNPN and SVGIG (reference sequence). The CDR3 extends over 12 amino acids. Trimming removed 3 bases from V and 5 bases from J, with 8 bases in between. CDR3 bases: TGTGCCTGGAGACACTCCGATCAGCCCCAGCATTTT. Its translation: CAWRHSDQPQHF.

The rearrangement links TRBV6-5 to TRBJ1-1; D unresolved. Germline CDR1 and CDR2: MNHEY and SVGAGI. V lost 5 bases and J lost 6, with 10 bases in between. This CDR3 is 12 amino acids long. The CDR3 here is CASSPPGSEAFF. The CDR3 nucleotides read TGTGCCAGCAGTCCGCCGGGATCTGAAGCTTTCTTT.

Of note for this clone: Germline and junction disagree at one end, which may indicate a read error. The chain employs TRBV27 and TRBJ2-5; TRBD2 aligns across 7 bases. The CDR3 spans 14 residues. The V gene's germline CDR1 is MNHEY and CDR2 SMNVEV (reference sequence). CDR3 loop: CASSFMAGAETQYF. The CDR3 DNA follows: TGTGCCAGTAGTTTTATGGCGGGAGCAGAGACCCAGTACTTC.

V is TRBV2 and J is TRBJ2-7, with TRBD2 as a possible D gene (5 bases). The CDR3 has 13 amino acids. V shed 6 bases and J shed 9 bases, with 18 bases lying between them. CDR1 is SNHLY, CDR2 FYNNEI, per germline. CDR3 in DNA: TGTGCCAGCAGAACCCTAAAGAGGAGCGGGCAGTACTTC. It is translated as CASRTLKRSGQYF.

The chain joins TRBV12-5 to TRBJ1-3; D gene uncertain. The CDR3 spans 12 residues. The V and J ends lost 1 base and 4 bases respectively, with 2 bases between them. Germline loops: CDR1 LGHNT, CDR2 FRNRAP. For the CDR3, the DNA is TGTGCTAGTGGTTTGGGGGGAAACACCATATATTTT. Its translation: CASGLGGNTIYF.

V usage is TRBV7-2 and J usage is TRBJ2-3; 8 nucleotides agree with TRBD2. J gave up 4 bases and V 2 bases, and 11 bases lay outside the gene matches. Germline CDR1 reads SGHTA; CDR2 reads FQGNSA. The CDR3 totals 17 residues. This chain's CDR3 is CASSLLSLLAGSDTQYF. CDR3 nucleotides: TGTGCCAGCAGCTTACTGTCTTTGTTAGCGGGATCAGATACGCAGTATTTT.

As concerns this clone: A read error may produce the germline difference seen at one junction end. Written as DNA, the CDR3 is TGTGCCACCAGTCAAAGGGACAGGGGGACTAATGAGCAGTTCTTC. This gives the protein CATSQRDRGTNEQFF. The J gene is TRBJ2-1, the V gene TRBV10-3, with 11 bases matching TRBD1. The CDR3 loop spans 15 amino acids. CDR1 ENHRY and CDR2 SYGVKD come from the germline V gene.

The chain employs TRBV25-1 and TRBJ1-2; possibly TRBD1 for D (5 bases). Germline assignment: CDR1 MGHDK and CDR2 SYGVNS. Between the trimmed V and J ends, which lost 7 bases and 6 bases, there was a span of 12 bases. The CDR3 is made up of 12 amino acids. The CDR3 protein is CASTFSGDGYTF. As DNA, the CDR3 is TGTGCCAGCACGTTTTCGGGGGATGGCTACACCTTC.

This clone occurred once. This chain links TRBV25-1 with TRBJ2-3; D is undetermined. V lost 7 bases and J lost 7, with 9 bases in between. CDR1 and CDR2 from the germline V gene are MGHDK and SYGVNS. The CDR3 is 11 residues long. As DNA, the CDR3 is TGTGCCAGCACCACAGAGAATACGCAGTATTTT. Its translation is CASTTENTQYF.

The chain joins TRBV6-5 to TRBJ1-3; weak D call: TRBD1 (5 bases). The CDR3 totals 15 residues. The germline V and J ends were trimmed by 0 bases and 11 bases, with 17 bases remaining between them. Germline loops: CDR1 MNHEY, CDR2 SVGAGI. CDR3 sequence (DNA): TGTGCCAGCAGTTACTCCCAGGGCCCCGGTGGCGCCATATATTTT. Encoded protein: CASSYSQGPGGAIYF.

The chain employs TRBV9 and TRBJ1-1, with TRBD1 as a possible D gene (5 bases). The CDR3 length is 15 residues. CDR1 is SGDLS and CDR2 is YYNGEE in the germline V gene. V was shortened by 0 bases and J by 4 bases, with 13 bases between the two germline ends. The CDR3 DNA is TGTGCCAGCAGCGTAGGAAGCTTGGGACCCACTGAAGCTTTCTTT. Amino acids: CASSVGSLGPTEAFF. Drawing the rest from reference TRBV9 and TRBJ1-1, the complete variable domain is DSGVTQTPKHLITATGQRVTLRCSPRSGDLSVYWYQQSLDQGLQFLIQYYNGEERAKGNILERFSAQQFPDLHSELNLSSLELGDSALYFCASSVGSLGPTEAFFGQGTRLTVV.

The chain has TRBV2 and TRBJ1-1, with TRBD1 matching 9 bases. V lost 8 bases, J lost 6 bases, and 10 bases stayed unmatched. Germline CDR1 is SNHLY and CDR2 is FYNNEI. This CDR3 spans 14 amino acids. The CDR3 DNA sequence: TGTGCCAGCGGCCGGGACAGGGTGGATGCTGAAGCTTTCTTT. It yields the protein CASGRDRVDAEAFF.

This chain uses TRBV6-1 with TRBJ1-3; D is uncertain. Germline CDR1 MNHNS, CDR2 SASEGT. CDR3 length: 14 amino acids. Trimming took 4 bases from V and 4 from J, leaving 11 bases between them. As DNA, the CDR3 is TGTGCCAGCAGTGGAGTAGGTCAGGGAAACACCATATATTTT. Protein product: CASSGVGQGNTIYF.

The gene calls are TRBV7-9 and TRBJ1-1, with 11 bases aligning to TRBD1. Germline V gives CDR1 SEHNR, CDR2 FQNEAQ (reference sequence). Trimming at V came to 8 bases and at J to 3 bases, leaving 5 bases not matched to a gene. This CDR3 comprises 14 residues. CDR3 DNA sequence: TGTGCCAGCGGCCCGGGACAGGGGGACACTGAAGCTTTCTTT. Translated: CASGPGQGDTEAFF. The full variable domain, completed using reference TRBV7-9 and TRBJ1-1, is DTGVSQNPRHKITKRGQNVTFRCDPISEHNRLYWYRQTLGQGPEFLTYFQNEAQLEKSRLLSDRFSAERPKGSFSTLEIQRTEQGDSAMYLCASGPGQGDTEAFFGQGTRLTVV.

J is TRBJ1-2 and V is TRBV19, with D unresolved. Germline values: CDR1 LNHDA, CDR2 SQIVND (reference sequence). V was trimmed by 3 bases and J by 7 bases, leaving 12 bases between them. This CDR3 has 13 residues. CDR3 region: CASSMTPGGGYTF. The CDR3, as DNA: TGTGCCAGTAGTATGACCCCGGGTGGTGGCTACACCTTC.

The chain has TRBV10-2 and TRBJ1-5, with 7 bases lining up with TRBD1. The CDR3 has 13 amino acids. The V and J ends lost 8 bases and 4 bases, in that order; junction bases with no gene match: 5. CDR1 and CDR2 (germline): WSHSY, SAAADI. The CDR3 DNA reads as TGCGCCAGCGTCCGGGACAGAAATCAGCCCCAGCATTTT. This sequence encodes CASVRDRNQPQHF.

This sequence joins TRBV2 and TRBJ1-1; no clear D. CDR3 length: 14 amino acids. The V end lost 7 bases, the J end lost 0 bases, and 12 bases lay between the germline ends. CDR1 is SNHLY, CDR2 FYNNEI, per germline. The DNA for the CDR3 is TGTGCCAGCACTGTAATACTGATGAACACTGAAGCTTTCTTT. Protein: CASTVILMNTEAFF. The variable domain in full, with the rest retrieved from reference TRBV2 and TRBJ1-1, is EPEVTQTPSHQVTQMGQEVILRCVPISNHLYFYWYRQILGQKVEFLVSFYNNEISEKSEIFDDQFSVERPDGSNFTLKIRSTKLEDSAMYFCASTVILMNTEAFFGQGTRLTVV.

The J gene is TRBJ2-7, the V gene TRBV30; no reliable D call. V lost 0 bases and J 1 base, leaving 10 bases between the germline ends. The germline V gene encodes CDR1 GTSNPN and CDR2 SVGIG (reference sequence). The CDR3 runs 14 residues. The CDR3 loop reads CAWSVRGRSYEQYF. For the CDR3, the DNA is TGTGCCTGGAGTGTACGAGGCCGATCCTACGAGCAGTACTTC. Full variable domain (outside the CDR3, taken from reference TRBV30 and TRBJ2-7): SQTIHQWPATLVQPVGSPLSLECTVEGTSNPNLYWYRQAAGRGLQLLFYSVGIGQISSEVPQNLSASRPQDRQFILSSKKLLLSDSGFYLCAWSVRGRSYEQYFGPGTRLTVT.

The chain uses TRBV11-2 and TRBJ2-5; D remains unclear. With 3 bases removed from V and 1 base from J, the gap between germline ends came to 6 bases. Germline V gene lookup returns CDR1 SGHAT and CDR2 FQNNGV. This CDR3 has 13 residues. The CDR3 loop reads CASSLGIQETQYF. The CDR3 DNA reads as TGTGCCAGCAGCTTGGGGATCCAAGAGACCCAGTACTTC.

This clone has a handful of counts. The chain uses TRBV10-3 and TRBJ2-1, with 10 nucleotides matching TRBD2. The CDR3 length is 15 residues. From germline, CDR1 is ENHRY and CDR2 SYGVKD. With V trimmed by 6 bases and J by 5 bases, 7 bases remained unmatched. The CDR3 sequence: CAISPGTSVHNEQFF. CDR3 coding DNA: TGTGCCATCAGCCCCGGGACTAGCGTCCACAATGAGCAGTTCTTC.

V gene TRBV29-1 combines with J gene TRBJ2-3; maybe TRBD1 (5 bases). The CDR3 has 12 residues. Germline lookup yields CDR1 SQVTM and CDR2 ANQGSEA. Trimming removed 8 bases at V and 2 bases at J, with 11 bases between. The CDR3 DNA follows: TGCAGCATCGACAGTTTCACAGATACGCAGTATTTT. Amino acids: CSIDSFTDTQYF.

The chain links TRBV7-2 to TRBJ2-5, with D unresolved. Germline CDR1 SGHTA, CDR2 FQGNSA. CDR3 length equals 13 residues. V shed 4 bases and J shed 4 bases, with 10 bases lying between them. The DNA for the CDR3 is TGTGCCAGCAGCTACAGTGGGCCAGAGACCCAGTACTTC. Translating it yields CASSYSGPETQYF.